This T cell receptor beta chain stems from a study of cytomegalovirus exposure and HLA in healthy donors. From germline, CDR1 is SGHTA and CDR2 FQGNSA. This CDR3 has 17 residues. The V segment lost 3 bases and the J segment 2 bases; nucleotides outside the gene matches: 7. The PCR ran on 60 Vbeta and 13 Jbeta primers. The assay was immunoSEQ multiplex PCR, and TCRdb's table has in-frame clones only and misses some. The sample consists of a few hundred thousand clones, roughly 84% of them appearing once. Study-level results: Later genetic work tied a missense DCLRE1C variant to beta-chain V and J trimming.

Regarding this clone: The antigen is undetermined.

The source of this sequence is a girl under 18 in good health and CMV-seronegative. Sequenced input: PBMCs. V gene TRBV7-2 combines with J gene TRBJ2-7; 13 bases are a match to TRBD2. CDR3 DNA: TGTGCCAGCAGCTTCCGGACTAGCGGGGGCGTTACCTACGAGCAGTACTTC. Amino acid sequence: CASSFRTSGGVTYEQYF.